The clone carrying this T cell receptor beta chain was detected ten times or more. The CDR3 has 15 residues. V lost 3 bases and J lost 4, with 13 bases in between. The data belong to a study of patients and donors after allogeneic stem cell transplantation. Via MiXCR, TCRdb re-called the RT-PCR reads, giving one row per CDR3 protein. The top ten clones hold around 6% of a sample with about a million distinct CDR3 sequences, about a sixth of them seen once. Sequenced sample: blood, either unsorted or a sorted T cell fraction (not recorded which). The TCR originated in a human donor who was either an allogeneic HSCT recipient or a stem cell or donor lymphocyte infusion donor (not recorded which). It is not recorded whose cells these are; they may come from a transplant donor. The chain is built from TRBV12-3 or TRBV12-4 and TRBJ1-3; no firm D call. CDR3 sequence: CASSLRSMGGNTIYF. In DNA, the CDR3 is TGTGCCAGCAGTTTGCGCAGCATGGGAGGAAACACCATATATTTT.